Listed below are T cell receptor beta chains from one sample, sequenced in a study of blood T cell repertoires in COVID-19. Clones were sequenced by immunoSEQ multiplex PCR, and TCRdb holds only the in-frame ones, with some missing. The data show 300,000 to 350,000 clones, roughly 89% seen once. Sequenced input: PBMCs or T cells enriched from blood (not recorded which). All receptors derive from a woman under 30 who had recovered from COVID-19. Each CDR3 is given with its conserved first and last residue. A D gene is named only where the DNA matches it firmly. Not all rows give a size; the values are once, few, many and, for expanded clones, a class.

v_call	d_call	j_call	clone_size	cdr3_aa	cdr3_nt
TRBV28	-	TRBJ2-6	-	CASSSTGIGANVLTF	TGTGCCAGCAGTTCGACGGGGATCGGGGCCAACGTCCTGACTTTC
TRBV20-1	-	TRBJ2-7	-	CSARRRDEQYF	TGCAGTGCAAGACGGAGGGACGAGCAGTACTTC
TRBV4-3	-	TRBJ1-2	-	CASSQVQNYGYTF	TGCGCCAGCAGCCAAGTACAGAACTATGGCTACACCTTC
TRBV18	-	TRBJ1-1	-	CASSPTLGQLNTEAFF	TGTGCCAGCTCACCGACCCTTGGACAGTTGAACACTGAAGCTTTCTTT
TRBV27	-	TRBJ2-3	-	CASTLTRGNLNTQYF	TGTGCCAGCACCCTAACCCGGGGAAACTTGAATACGCAGTATTTT
TRBV7-9	TRBD1	TRBJ1-5	-	CASSLSDRGDQPQHF	TGTGCCAGCAGCTTATCGGACAGGGGTGATCAGCCCCAGCATTTT
TRBV7-7	TRBD2	TRBJ2-3	-	CASSSGTSGVTDTQYF	TGTGCCAGCAGCTCCGGGACTAGCGGGGTTACAGATACGCAGTATTTT
TRBV14	-	TRBJ1-2	once	CASSQRLSVLNYGYTF	TGTGCCAGCAGCCAACGCCTATCGGTTCTTAACTATGGCTACACCTTC
TRBV4-1	TRBD2	TRBJ2-7	-	CASSQGLAGAYEQYF	TGCGCCAGCAGCCAGGGACTAGCGGGGGCCTACGAGCAGTACTTC
TRBV20-1	TRBD2	TRBJ2-1	-	CSATPGTTQFF	TGCAGTGCTACCCCCGGGACTACGCAGTTCTTC
TRBV19	TRBD2	TRBJ2-1	-	CASSMAGGNEQFF	TGTGCCAGTAGTATGGCGGGGGGCAATGAGCAGTTCTTC
TRBV5-8	-	TRBJ2-7	-	CASSLEAGIEQYF	TGTGCCAGCAGCTTGGAAGCAGGGATCGAGCAGTACTTC
TRBV12-3/TRBV12-4	-	TRBJ1-1	-	CASNWTPNTEAFF	TGTGCCAGCAACTGGACACCGAACACTGAAGCTTTCTTT
TRBV29-1	-	TRBJ1-1	-	CSVSTGIAFF	TGCAGCGTGTCTACAGGCATCGCTTTCTTT
TRBV18	TRBD1	TRBJ2-1	once	CASTTGTGIYNEQFF	TGTGCCAGCACCACCGGGACAGGGATATACAATGAGCAGTTCTTC
TRBV24-1	TRBD2	TRBJ2-1	-	CATSDLHTTSGTVEQFF	TGTGCCACCAGTGATTTGCATACGACTAGCGGGACGGTTGAGCAGTTCTTC
TRBV2	-	TRBJ1-2	-	CASNSGTGDGYTF	TGTGCCAGCAATTCCGGGACTGGGGATGGCTACACCTTC
TRBV27	-	TRBJ1-1	few	CASSFSREGTEAFF	TGTGCCAGCAGTTTCAGTAGGGAGGGCACTGAAGCTTTCTTT
TRBV21-1	-	TRBJ2-1	-	CASSKVRRNEQFF	TGTGCCAGCAGCAAAGTTCGTCGCAATGAGCAGTTCTTC
TRBV27	TRBD1	TRBJ2-7	-	CASSLLGQGVYEQYF	TGTGCCAGCAGTTTATTAGGACAGGGTGTCTACGAGCAGTACTTC
TRBV19	TRBD2	TRBJ2-3	-	CASSKPSSGSTDTQYF	TGTGCCAGTAGCAAACCCTCTAGCGGAAGCACAGATACGCAGTATTTT
TRBV3-1/TRBV3-2	-	TRBJ2-2	-	CASSQVVSGELFF	TGTGCCAGCAGCCAAGTCGTTTCCGGGGAGCTGTTTTTT
TRBV5-5	TRBD1	TRBJ1-5	once	CASSGAGGLNQPQHF	TGTGCCAGCAGCGGGGCAGGGGGCTTAAATCAGCCCCAGCATTTT
TRBV7-9	-	TRBJ1-5	-	CASSLGGGDQPQHF	TGTGCCAGCAGCTTAGGAGGGGGAGATCAGCCCCAGCATTTT
TRBV7-2	TRBD2	TRBJ2-1	-	CASSLQWGLAENEQFF	TGTGCCAGCAGCCTGCAGTGGGGACTAGCGGAAAATGAGCAGTTCTTC
TRBV18	TRBD2	TRBJ2-3	-	CASSPGLAGGPADTQYF	TGTGCCAGCTCACCAGGACTAGCGGGAGGGCCTGCAGATACGCAGTATTTT
TRBV19	TRBD2	TRBJ2-1	few	CASSARTSRNEQFF	TGTGCCAGTAGTGCTCGGACTAGCCGGAATGAGCAGTTCTTC
TRBV14	-	TRBJ1-1	once	CASSIDGGLEAFF	TGTGCCAGCAGCATCGACGGGGGGCTCGAAGCTTTCTTT
TRBV10-3	TRBD2	TRBJ2-7	once	CASRGGEYEQYF	TGTGCCTCGCGGGGGGGGGAGTACGAGCAGTACTTC
TRBV4-1	TRBD1	TRBJ1-2	-	CASSHSRGQSGYTF	TGCGCCAGCAGCCATAGCAGGGGGCAGAGTGGCTACACCTTC
TRBV11-2	-	TRBJ2-3	-	CASSSYTTGTDTQYF	TGTGCCAGCAGCTCTTATACGACTGGCACAGATACGCAGTATTTT
TRBV6-5	-	TRBJ2-2	once	CASSYYGPQPRGELFF	TGTGCCAGCAGTTACTATGGGCCTCAGCCAAGGGGGGAGCTGTTTTTT
TRBV6-5	TRBD2	TRBJ2-7	once	CASTFGTTPYEQYF	TGTGCCAGCACCTTCGGGACTACCCCCTACGAGCAGTACTTC
TRBV7-3	-	TRBJ2-6	-	CASSTPAGFSSGANVLTF	TGTGCCAGCAGCACACCCGCAGGGTTCAGCTCTGGGGCCAACGTCCTGACTTTC
TRBV6-6	-	TRBJ1-5	once	CASSLQPGGNQPQHF	TGTGCCAGCAGCCTTCAGCCAGGGGGCAATCAGCCCCAGCATTTT
TRBV15	-	TRBJ2-7	-	CATSSTGSSYEQYF	TGTGCCACCAGCAGTACCGGGTCGTCCTACGAGCAGTACTTC
TRBV2	-	TRBJ1-2	-	CASSAPDRLYGYTF	TGTGCCAGCAGTGCCCCAGACAGGCTCTATGGCTACACCTTC
TRBV28	TRBD1	TRBJ1-1	-	CASSLSIPRDRGNTEAFF	TGTGCCAGCAGTTTATCCATCCCAAGGGACAGGGGGAACACTGAAGCTTTCTTT
TRBV6-4	TRBD2	TRBJ2-3	-	CASSLAGGSTDTQYF	TGTGCCAGCAGCCTAGCGGGGGGTAGCACAGATACGCAGTATTTT
TRBV2	-	TRBJ1-2	-	CASSSRRGSYGYTF	TGTGCCAGCAGTTCCCGACGGGGGTCCTATGGCTACACCTTC